This T cell receptor (beta chain) was recovered during a study of read filtering for tumor transcriptome and immune sequencing. Study as a whole: Whole-transcriptome libraries were prepared after DNase treatment.

This CDR3 is 13 amino acids long. The V and J ends lost 2 bases and 5 bases respectively, with 8 bases between them. From approximately 430 ng of RNA, a library with molecular barcoded alpha/delta and beta/gamma adaptors was made. MiXCR was run by TCRdb on the reads, yielding one entry per CDR3 protein. This sample has roughly 93,000 distinct CDR3 sequences, with 20% to 25% found just once. Ten or more counts support this clonotype. This clonotype was obtained from a donor older than 35 with multiple myeloma. The chain uses TRBV12-3 or TRBV12-4 and TRBJ2-3; D ambiguous. The specimen was a population of CD138-negative cells sorted from bone marrow. CDR3 amino acids: CASSLSRRDTQYF. In DNA, the CDR3 is TGTGCCAGCAGTTTATCCCGGCGAGATACGCAGTATTTT.